Listed here are 31 T cell receptor beta chains from one sample, sequenced in a study of blood T cell repertoires in COVID-19. Libraries were prepared by immunoSEQ multiplex PCR; TCRdb keeps only in-frame clonotypes and omits some of them. The table has more than 70,000 clones, around 83% seen once. Sequenced: peripheral blood. These receptor sequences come from a woman aged 80 or older in a cohort sampled during active or convalescent COVID-19.

This clone was counted only a few times. The rearrangement joins TRBV5-1 to TRBJ2-7, with 8 bases that match TRBD2. Germline loops: CDR1 SGHRS, CDR2 YFSETQ. The CDR3 totals 16 residues. Trimming removed 0 bases from V and 0 bases from J; junction bases left unmatched: 5. The CDR3 region has the DNA TGCGCCAGCAGCTTGGAGCCGGGAGGGAGCTCCTACGAGCAGTACTTC. It encodes CASSLEPGGSSYEQYF.

The chain employs TRBV19 and TRBJ2-5, with 11 bases aligning to TRBD1. CDR3 size: 15 residues. J was trimmed by 10 bases and V by 5 bases; bases with no gene match: 12. Germline V gives CDR1 LNHDA, CDR2 SQIVND (reference sequence). DNA for the CDR3: TGTGCCAGTAGTCGGACAGGGGGCCTAATGGGTAACCAGTACTTC. It translates to CASSRTGGLMGNQYF.

The J gene is TRBJ1-3, the V gene TRBV3-1 (or the pseudogene TRBV3-2); D is unresolved. Germline V gene lookup returns CDR1 LGHDT and CDR2 YNNKEL (reference sequence). V lost 4 bases and J lost 1, with 11 bases in between. There are 15 residues in the CDR3. CDR3 sequence (DNA): TGTGCCAGCAGCCTGTCCTCAGTTTCTGGAAACACCATATATTTT. Translating gives CASSLSSVSGNTIYF.

This clone has only one observation. The DNA for the CDR3 is TGTGCCAGTAGTATATTAGGGGGGAACACCGGGGAGCTGTTTTTT. It is translated as CASSILGGNTGELFF. The chain has TRBV19 and TRBJ2-2; a possible D gene is TRBD1 (6 bases). CDR3 size: 15 residues. V was pared by 2 bases and J by 1 base, with 8 bases between. Germline-derived CDR1 and CDR2 are LNHDA and SQIVND (reference sequence).

The chain carries TRBV29-1 and TRBJ1-1; 7 bases line up with TRBD1. The CDR3 has 13 amino acids. CDR1 and CDR2 from the germline V gene are SQVTM and ANQGSEA. Trimming cost V 6 bases and J 4 bases; bases outside gene matches: 8. The CDR3 loop reads CSVRQGSSTEAFF. In DNA, the CDR3 is TGCAGCGTCAGACAGGGTTCGAGCACTGAAGCTTTCTTT.

V and J are TRBV5-1 and TRBJ1-4; TRBD1 aligns across 7 bases. This CDR3 contains 15 residues. Losses at the gene ends were 4 bases for V and 6 bases for J; bases not matched to a gene: 9. Looked up from germline, CDR1 is SGHRS and CDR2 is YFSETQ. The CDR3 sequence: CASSLPTGLDEKLFF. The CDR3 DNA reads TGCGCCAGCAGCCTCCCGACAGGGCTGGATGAAAAACTGTTTTTT.

The J gene is TRBJ1-6, the V gene TRBV27, with a possible D match to TRBD1 (5 bases). The CDR3 consists of 15 residues. Trimming took 5 bases from V and 1 from J, leaving 9 bases between them. Germline values: CDR1 MNHEY, CDR2 SMNVEV (reference sequence). The CDR3 protein is CASSLQGSYNSPLHF. As DNA, the CDR3 is TGTGCCAGCAGTCTTCAGGGTTCCTATAATTCACCCCTCCACTTT.

A single count supports this clone. V and J are TRBV19 and TRBJ1-1; 9 nucleotides line up with TRBD1. Per the germline V gene, CDR1 is LNHDA and CDR2 is SQIVND (reference sequence). This CDR3 has 14 amino acids. V shed 6 bases, J shed 5 bases, and the junction held 7 bases outside the gene matches. The CDR3 nucleotides read TGTGCCAGTAGCTGGGACAGGGTAAGGACTGAAGCTTTCTTT. Its translation is CASSWDRVRTEAFF.

V is TRBV24-1 and J is TRBJ2-1, with 8 positions matching TRBD2. CDR3 length: 16 amino acids. Trimming took 2 bases from V and 9 from J; bases not matched to a gene: 11. Germline V gene sequence: CDR1 KGHDR, CDR2 SFDVKD. Written as DNA, the CDR3 is TGTGCCACCAGTGATTACAGGGCCCGGACTAGCTTTGAGCAGTTCTTC. Translating gives CATSDYRARTSFEQFF.

The chain joins TRBV6-6 to TRBJ2-1, with a possible D match to TRBD1 (6 bases). V was cut by 6 bases and J by 7 bases, with 16 bases left in between. CDR3 size: 14 residues. CDR1 MNHNY and CDR2 SVGAGI come from the germline V gene (reference sequence). In DNA, the CDR3 is TGTGCCAGCAGCCCTGGGACATCTTTGAATGAGCAGTTCTTC. This gives the protein CASSPGTSLNEQFF.

The rearrangement links TRBV2 to TRBJ2-7, with D maybe TRBD2 (5 bases). Trimming stripped 2 bases from V and 7 bases from J, with 24 bases between. The CDR3 totals 17 residues. Germline CDR1 reads SNHLY; CDR2 reads FYNNEI. Here the CDR3 DNA reads TGTGCCAGCAGTGAACAGGTCGCGGCATTCGGGGATGGGGAGCAGTACTTC. Amino acid sequence: CASSEQVAAFGDGEQYF.

This chain uses TRBV19 with TRBJ1-1, with 10 nucleotides matching TRBD1. Losses at the gene ends were 5 bases for V and 6 bases for J; bases not matched to a gene: 6. Germline CDR1 LNHDA, CDR2 SQIVND (reference sequence). CDR3 length: 14 amino acids. The CDR3 spells CASSVTGGSSEAFF. CDR3 in DNA: TGTGCCAGTAGTGTGACAGGGGGCTCTTCTGAAGCTTTCTTT.

This chain joins TRBV7-9 and TRBJ2-3, with 12 bases lining up with TRBD2. This CDR3 is built from 16 residues. Looked up from germline, CDR1 is SEHNR and CDR2 is FQNEAQ (reference sequence). V dropped 1 base and J dropped 5; count of bases not matched to a gene: 4. Here the CDR3 reads CASSLVTSGRQDTQYF. CDR3 nucleotides: TGTGCCAGCAGCTTAGTTACTAGCGGGAGGCAAGATACGCAGTATTTT.

This clone showed up just a few times. The V and J genes are TRBV7-9 and TRBJ1-3; D possibly corresponds to TRBD1 (5 bases). The CDR3 is 15 residues long. Germline assignment: CDR1 SEHNR and CDR2 FQNEAQ (reference sequence). The germline V and J ends were trimmed by 1 base and 6 bases, with 13 bases remaining between them. In DNA form, the CDR3 reads TGTGCCAGCAGCTTAGAAGTAGGGGTAGAAAACACCATATATTTT. Protein: CASSLEVGVENTIYF.

In this sample, this clone turned up once. The chain recombines TRBV29-1 with TRBJ2-5, with a tentative D call TRBD1 (5 bases). Germline V lookup: CDR1 SQVTM, CDR2 ANQGSEA. This CDR3 is built from 13 residues. V was shortened by 3 bases and J by 2 bases, with 10 bases between the two germline ends. This chain's CDR3 is CSVDRQLQETQYF. Here the CDR3 DNA reads TGCAGCGTTGATAGACAGTTACAAGAGACCCAGTACTTC.

The chain has TRBV3-1 (or the pseudogene TRBV3-2) and TRBJ2-2; the D gene is possibly TRBD1 (5 bases). This CDR3 comprises 14 residues. CDR1 and CDR2 from the germline V gene are LGHDT and YNNKEL (reference sequence). Trimming took 0 bases from V and 5 from J, leaving 7 bases between them. CDR3 nucleotide sequence: TGTGCCAGCAGCCAAGAAGGGGAAACCGGGGAGCTGTTTTTT. Translation gives CASSQEGETGELFF.

V usage is TRBV15 and J usage is TRBJ2-7, with 7 bases that match TRBD2. V lost 1 base to trimming and J lost 7 bases; unmatched junction nucleotides: 4. Germline CDR1 is LNHNV and CDR2 is YYDKDF (reference sequence). The CDR3 sequence is 13 residues long. CDR3 DNA: TGTGCCACCAGCAGAGTTAGGGGAGGGGAGCAGTACTTC. Translation gives CATSRVRGGEQYF.

The chain joins TRBV5-4 to TRBJ2-3; D might be TRBD1 (8 bases). Trimming cost V 2 bases and J 0 bases, with 13 bases left between them. CDR1 SGHNT and CDR2 YYREEE come from the germline V gene (reference sequence). The CDR3 extends over 16 amino acids. CDR3: CASSFNRGGSTDTQYF. The CDR3 region has the DNA TGTGCCAGCAGCTTTAACAGGGGGGGAAGCACAGATACGCAGTATTTT.

This chain uses TRBV5-4 with TRBJ1-2; 8 positions match TRBD1. V gave up 4 bases and J gave up 3 bases; unmatched junction bases: 8. CDR3 length: 15 amino acids. The germline gives CDR1 SGHNT, CDR2 YYREEE (reference sequence). CDR3 DNA: TGTGCCAGCAGCACGGGACAGGCAGGTCACTATGGCTACACCTTC. Its protein product is CASSTGQAGHYGYTF.

This chain connects TRBV5-1 to TRBJ1-1, with D tentatively TRBD1 (5 bases). Germline-derived CDR1 and CDR2 are SGHRS and YFSETQ. This CDR3 contains 13 residues. The V end lost 3 bases, the J end lost 4 bases, and 10 bases lay between the germline ends. The CDR3 here is CASSWMGLTEAFF. CDR3 DNA: TGCGCCAGCAGCTGGATGGGGCTCACTGAAGCTTTCTTT.

The CDR3 protein is CASTIADRLGQPQHF. As DNA, the CDR3 is TGTGCCAGCACCATCGCCGACAGGCTCGGTCAGCCCCAGCATTTT. The chain is built from TRBV6-6 and TRBJ1-5, with TRBD1 as a possible D gene (6 bases). Per germline, CDR1 MNHNY and CDR2 SVGAGI (reference sequence). The CDR3 has 15 amino acids. V gave up 7 bases and J gave up 6 bases, with 19 bases separating them.

The chain joins TRBV5-6 to TRBJ2-7; 7 bases align to TRBD2. The V gene's germline CDR1 is SGHDT and CDR2 YYEEEE. The ends lost 1 base at V and 4 bases at J; junction bases unmatched: 8. There are 15 residues in the CDR3. Here the CDR3 DNA reads TGTGCCAGCAGCTTGTTGGGCGGGGGTATATACGAGCAGTACTTC. It is translated as CASSLLGGGIYEQYF.

The chain combines TRBV20-1 with TRBJ1-3; D not resolved. The ends were cut back, 8 bases at V and 4 bases at J, with 9 bases in the middle. This CDR3 has 11 amino acids. Looked up from germline, CDR1 is DFQATT and CDR2 is SNEGSKA (reference sequence). The CDR3: CSPVGGNTIYF. Written as DNA, the CDR3 is TGCAGTCCCGTCGGGGGAAACACCATATATTTT.

This clone appeared once. The V call is TRBV19, the J call TRBJ1-6, with D hard to call. This CDR3 is 15 amino acids long. V dropped 7 bases and J dropped 0 bases, with 10 bases sitting between them. Germline-derived CDR1 and CDR2 are LNHDA and SQIVND (reference sequence). For the CDR3, the DNA is TGTGCCAGTAACCCGGGATTCTCCTATAATTCACCCCTCCACTTT. Its protein is CASNPGFSYNSPLHF. Supplemented by reference TRBV19 and TRBJ1-6, the full variable domain reads DGGITQSPKYLFRKEGQNVTLSCEQNLNHDAMYWYRQDPGQGLRLIYYSQIVNDFQKGDIAEGYSVSREKKESFPLTVTSAQKNPTAFYLCASNPGFSYNSPLHFGNGTRLTVT.

The V gene is TRBV28, the J gene TRBJ1-2, with TRBD1 matching over 7 bases. The V gene end was trimmed by 5 bases and the J gene end by 11 bases; junction bases not matched to a gene: 8. CDR3 length equals 12 residues. Germline values: CDR1 MDHEN, CDR2 SYDVKM. Here the CDR3 DNA reads TGTGCCAGCAGTACCCCAGGGGGTACGTACACCTTC. It specifies CASSTPGGTYTF.

The V gene is TRBV5-4, the J gene TRBJ1-6; maybe TRBD1 (6 bases). Germline V gene data show CDR1 as SGHNT and CDR2 as YYREEE (reference sequence). Trimming took off 0 bases at V and 6 bases at J, with 13 bases between the two ends. This CDR3 is 16 amino acids long. CDR3 coding DNA: TGTGCCAGCAGCTTGGGCGGTGGGGGCGTTAATTCACCCCTCCACTTT. Its protein is CASSLGGGGVNSPLHF.

The CDR3 spells CAWRTAGGTDTQYF. The CDR3 DNA reads as TGTGCCTGGAGGACTGCCGGGGGCACAGATACGCAGTATTTT. This chain uses TRBV30 with TRBJ2-3, with D maybe TRBD2 (5 bases). Per germline, CDR1 GTSNPN and CDR2 SVGIG (reference sequence). Trimming pared 3 bases from V and 1 base from J, leaving 11 bases between. This CDR3 is built from 14 residues.

The gene calls are TRBV7-9 and TRBJ1-2; maybe TRBD1 (5 bases). The CDR3 covers 14 residues. CDR1 is SEHNR, CDR2 FQNEAQ, per germline (reference sequence). Trimming cost V 4 bases and J 8 bases, with 17 bases left between them. The CDR3 loop is CASSSPGGDKGYTF. CDR3 nucleotide sequence: TGTGCCAGCAGCTCCCCGGGGGGGGATAAGGGCTACACCTTC.

This chain connects TRBV3-1 (or the pseudogene TRBV3-2) to TRBJ1-1; a possible D gene is TRBD1 (5 bases). V lost 2 bases and J lost 3, with 19 bases in between. Per germline, CDR1 LGHDT and CDR2 YNNKEL (reference sequence). This CDR3 has 17 residues. Here the CDR3 DNA reads TGTGCCAGCAGCCAACCCTTACTTAGGGGTGGAGACACTGAAGCTTTCTTT. Translation: CASSQPLLRGGDTEAFF.

V usage is TRBV7-9 and J usage is TRBJ1-2; 9 bases agree with TRBD1. The CDR3 is 15 residues long. V lost 1 base, J lost 4 bases, and 4 bases stayed unmatched. Germline CDR1 is SEHNR and CDR2 is FQNEAQ (reference sequence). The CDR3 DNA is TGTGCCAGCAGCTTAGAACAGGGGGCCGGCTATGGCTACACCTTC. It specifies CASSLEQGAGYGYTF.

Only one count was recorded for this clone. The rearrangement joins TRBV7-9 to TRBJ2-2, with D tentatively TRBD1 (5 bases). Germline assignment: CDR1 SEHNR and CDR2 FQNEAQ (reference sequence). The CDR3 length is 15 residues. V shed 1 base and J shed 3 bases, with 9 bases lying between them. The CDR3 DNA follows: TGTGCCAGCAGCTTAGGGTCAGGGTACACCGGGGAGCTGTTTTTT. Translated: CASSLGSGYTGELFF. Combining the CDR3 with reference TRBV7-9 and TRBJ2-2 gives the whole variable domain DTGVSQNPRHKITKRGQNVTFRCDPISEHNRLYWYRQTLGQGPEFLTYFQNEAQLEKSRLLSDRFSAERPKGSFSTLEIQRTEQGDSAMYLCASSLGSGYTGELFFGEGSRLTVL.